The rows below give T cell receptor beta chains drawn from one sample of a study of T-cell reconstitution after alpha-beta-depleted transplantation in children. TCRdb passed the PCR reads through MiXCR, listing each CDR3 protein once. Found here are around 240,000 distinct CDR3 sequences, around 7.8% of them singletons; the top ten hold just under 6.5%. The material sequenced was PBMCs, mostly from graft donor cells, taken 180 days after TCRalphabeta/CD19-depleted stem cell transplant. Every receptor here comes from a male patient between 10 and 17 years old who had a stem cell transplant for acute lymphoblastic leukemia, so the T cells may come from the graft donor. CDR3s include the opening cysteine and the closing phenylalanine or tryptophan. A D gene is named only where the DNA matches it firmly.

TRBV5-4 - CASSLSINPYEQYF
TRBV28 TRBD1 CASSSGGAGIQYF
TRBV3-1 - CASSSRRDPSLSGANVLTF
TRBV7-2 - CASSVRGNTQYF
TRBV19 TRBD2 CASSRRLATRRTGELFF
TRBV10-3 - CAISESGRGATNEKLFF
TRBV4-3 - CASSQEGRGFYGYTF
TRBV6-2/TRBV6-3 - CASSYSSGNEKLFF
TRBV5-6 TRBD1 CASSFPHRGENTEAFF
TRBV7-3 - CASSSYPGTDTQYF
TRBV12-3/TRBV12-4 - CASSSLVGGHTEAFF
TRBV3-1 - CASSQDENRQYF
TRBV3-1 - CASSQGLNIPWGATGELFF
TRBV5-1 TRBD1 CASSTGERTDTQYF
TRBV25-1 TRBD2 CASSERCGRINEQFF
TRBV3-1 - CASSQGRSTNEKLFF
TRBV9 TRBD1 CASSVGPAPGQGVSYEQYF
TRBV19 TRBD1 CASSPSGQGNYGYTF
TRBV13 - CASSFQPWEGDEKLFF
TRBV7-9 - CASSSRAETQYF
TRBV20-1 TRBD2 CSANSGDLNDNEQFF
TRBV7-9 TRBD1 CASSQQDRYNEQFF
TRBV5-1 - CASSPNRGALPSSGANVLTF
TRBV5-5 - CASSLGAGAYYEQYF
TRBV6-5 TRBD2 CASSFSGDPETQYF
TRBV5-1 - CASSWPPGKATGELFF
TRBV10-3 TRBD2 CAIRGTSGKIYEQYF
TRBV24-1 - CATTKPYEQYF
TRBV4-2 - CASSLQGKRDTQYF
TRBV12-3/TRBV12-4 - CASIEGGALSGNTIYF
TRBV5-1 TRBD2 CASSLASGRAYNEQFF
TRBV19 TRBD2 CASSPERGLQYGELFF
TRBV10-3 - CAIKRPGLDTEAFF
TRBV20-1 TRBD2 CSASLTSGRTDTQYF
TRBV7-6 - CASSPRRGLSSYNEQFF
TRBV23-1 - CASSHTDLNYGYTF